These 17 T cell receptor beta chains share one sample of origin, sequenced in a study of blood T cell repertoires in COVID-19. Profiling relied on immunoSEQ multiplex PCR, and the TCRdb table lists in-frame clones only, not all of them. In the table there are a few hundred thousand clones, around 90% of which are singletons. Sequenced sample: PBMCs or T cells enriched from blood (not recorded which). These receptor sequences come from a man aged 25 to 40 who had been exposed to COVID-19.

The DNA for the CDR3 is TGTGCCAGCAGTGAATGGCTAGCGGGGCAAGAGACCCAGTACTTC. Amino acids: CASSEWLAGQETQYF. The V and J genes are TRBV2 and TRBJ2-5; 9 bases match TRBD2. Germline loops: CDR1 SNHLY, CDR2 FYNNEI. The CDR3 runs 15 residues. V shed 2 bases and J 2 bases; nucleotides not matched to a gene: 3.

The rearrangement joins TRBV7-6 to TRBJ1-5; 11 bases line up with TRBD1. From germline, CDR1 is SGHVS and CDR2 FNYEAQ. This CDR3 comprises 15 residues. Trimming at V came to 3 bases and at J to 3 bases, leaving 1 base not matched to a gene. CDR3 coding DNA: TGTGCCAGCAGCTTGGGACAGGGGGTCAATCAGCCCCAGCATTTT. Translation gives CASSLGQGVNQPQHF.

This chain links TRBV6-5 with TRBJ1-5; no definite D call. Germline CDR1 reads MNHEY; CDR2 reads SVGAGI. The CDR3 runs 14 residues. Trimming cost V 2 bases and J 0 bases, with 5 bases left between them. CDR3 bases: TGTGCCAGCAGTTACCGGGATAGCAATCAGCCCCAGCATTTT. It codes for CASSYRDSNQPQHF.

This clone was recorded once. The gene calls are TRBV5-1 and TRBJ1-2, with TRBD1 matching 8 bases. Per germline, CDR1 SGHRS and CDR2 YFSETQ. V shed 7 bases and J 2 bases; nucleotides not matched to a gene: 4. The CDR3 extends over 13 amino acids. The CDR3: CASGQGGNYGYTF. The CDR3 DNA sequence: TGCGCCAGCGGACAGGGTGGGAACTATGGCTACACCTTC.

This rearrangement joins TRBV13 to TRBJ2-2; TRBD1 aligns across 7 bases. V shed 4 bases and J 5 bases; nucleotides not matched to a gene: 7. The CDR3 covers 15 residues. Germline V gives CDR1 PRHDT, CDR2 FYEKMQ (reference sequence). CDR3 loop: CASSSGTAETGELFF. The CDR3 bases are TGTGCCAGCAGCTCCGGGACAGCCGAGACCGGGGAGCTGTTTTTT.

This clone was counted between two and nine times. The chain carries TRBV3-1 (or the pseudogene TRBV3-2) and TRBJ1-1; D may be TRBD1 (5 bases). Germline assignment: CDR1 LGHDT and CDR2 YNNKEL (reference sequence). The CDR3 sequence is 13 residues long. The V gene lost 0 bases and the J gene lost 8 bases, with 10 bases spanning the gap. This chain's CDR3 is CASSQEGRQEAFF. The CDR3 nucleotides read TGTGCCAGCAGCCAAGAGGGGCGGCAGGAAGCTTTCTTT.

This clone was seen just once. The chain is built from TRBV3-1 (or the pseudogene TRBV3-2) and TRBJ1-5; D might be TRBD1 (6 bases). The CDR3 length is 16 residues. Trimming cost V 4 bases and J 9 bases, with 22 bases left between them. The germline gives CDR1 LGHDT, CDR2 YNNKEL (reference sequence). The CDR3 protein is CASSPTSGAHLVPQHF. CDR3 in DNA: TGTGCCAGCAGCCCGACCTCAGGGGCCCACCTCGTGCCCCAGCATTTT.

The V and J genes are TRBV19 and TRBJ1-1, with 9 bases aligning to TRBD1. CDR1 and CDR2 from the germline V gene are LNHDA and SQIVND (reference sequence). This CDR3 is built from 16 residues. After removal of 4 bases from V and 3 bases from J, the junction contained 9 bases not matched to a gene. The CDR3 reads CASSTLETGGYTEAFF. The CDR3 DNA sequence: TGTGCCAGTAGTACCCTAGAAACAGGGGGCTACACTGAAGCTTTCTTT.

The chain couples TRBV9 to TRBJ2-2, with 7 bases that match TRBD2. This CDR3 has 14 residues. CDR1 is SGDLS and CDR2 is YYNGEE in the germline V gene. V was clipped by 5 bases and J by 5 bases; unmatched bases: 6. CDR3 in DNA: TGTGCCAGCAGGATGGGAGGGAATACCGGGGAGCTGTTTTTT. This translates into CASRMGGNTGELFF.

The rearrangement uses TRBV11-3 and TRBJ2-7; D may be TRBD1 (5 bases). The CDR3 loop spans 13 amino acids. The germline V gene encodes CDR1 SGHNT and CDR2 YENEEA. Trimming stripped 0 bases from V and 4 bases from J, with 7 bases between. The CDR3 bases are TGTGCCAGCAGCTTAGATCAGGGTTACGAGCAGTACTTC. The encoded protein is CASSLDQGYEQYF.

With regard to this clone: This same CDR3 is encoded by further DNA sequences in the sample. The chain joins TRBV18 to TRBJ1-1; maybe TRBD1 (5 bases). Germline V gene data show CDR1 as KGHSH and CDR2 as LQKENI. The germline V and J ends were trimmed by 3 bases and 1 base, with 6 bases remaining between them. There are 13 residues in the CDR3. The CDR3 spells CASSPGGNTEAFF. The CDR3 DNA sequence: TGTGCCAGCTCACCGGGGGGGAACACTGAAGCTTTCTTT.

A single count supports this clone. The CDR3 loop reads CASSQASESDIQYF. The CDR3 nucleotides read TGTGCCAGCAGCCAGGCCAGCGAATCCGACATTCAGTACTTC. The gene calls are TRBV4-2 and TRBJ2-4; no definite D call. V lost 3 bases to trimming and J lost 8 bases, with 14 bases between them. The CDR3 is 14 residues long. The V gene's germline CDR1 is LGHNA and CDR2 YNFKEQ.

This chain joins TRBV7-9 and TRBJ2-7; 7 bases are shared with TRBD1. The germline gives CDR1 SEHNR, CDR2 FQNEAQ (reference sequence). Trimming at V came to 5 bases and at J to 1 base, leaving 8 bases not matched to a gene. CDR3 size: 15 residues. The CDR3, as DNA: TGTGCCAGCAGCCGAGACAGGGTAGGGTCCTACGAGCAGTACTTC. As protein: CASSRDRVGSYEQYF.

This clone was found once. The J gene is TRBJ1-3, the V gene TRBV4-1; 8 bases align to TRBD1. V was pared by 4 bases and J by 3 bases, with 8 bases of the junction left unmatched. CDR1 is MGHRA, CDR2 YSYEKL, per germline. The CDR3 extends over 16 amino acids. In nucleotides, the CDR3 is TGCGCCAGCAGCCCCCGGACAGGGAGAAGTGGAAACACCATATATTTT. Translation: CASSPRTGRSGNTIYF.

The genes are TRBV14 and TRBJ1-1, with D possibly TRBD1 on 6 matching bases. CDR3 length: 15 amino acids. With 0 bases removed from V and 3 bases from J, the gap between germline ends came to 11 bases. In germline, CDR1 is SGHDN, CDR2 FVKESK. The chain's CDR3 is CASSQDRGAHTEAFF. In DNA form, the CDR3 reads TGTGCCAGCAGCCAAGATCGGGGGGCCCACACTGAAGCTTTCTTT.

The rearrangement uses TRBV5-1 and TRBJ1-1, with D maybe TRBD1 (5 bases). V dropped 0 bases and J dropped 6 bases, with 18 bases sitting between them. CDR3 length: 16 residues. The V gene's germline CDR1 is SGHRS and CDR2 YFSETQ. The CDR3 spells CASSLASSRVRAEAFF. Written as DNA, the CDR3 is TGCGCCAGCAGCTTGGCCAGTAGCAGGGTTAGGGCTGAAGCTTTCTTT.

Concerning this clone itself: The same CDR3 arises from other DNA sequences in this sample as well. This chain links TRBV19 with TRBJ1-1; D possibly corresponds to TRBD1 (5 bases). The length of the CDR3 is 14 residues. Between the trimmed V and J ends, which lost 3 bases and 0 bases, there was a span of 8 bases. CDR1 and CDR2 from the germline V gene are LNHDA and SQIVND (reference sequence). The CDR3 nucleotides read TGTGCCAGTAGTATGGGACTGATGAACACTGAAGCTTTCTTT. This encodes CASSMGLMNTEAFF.